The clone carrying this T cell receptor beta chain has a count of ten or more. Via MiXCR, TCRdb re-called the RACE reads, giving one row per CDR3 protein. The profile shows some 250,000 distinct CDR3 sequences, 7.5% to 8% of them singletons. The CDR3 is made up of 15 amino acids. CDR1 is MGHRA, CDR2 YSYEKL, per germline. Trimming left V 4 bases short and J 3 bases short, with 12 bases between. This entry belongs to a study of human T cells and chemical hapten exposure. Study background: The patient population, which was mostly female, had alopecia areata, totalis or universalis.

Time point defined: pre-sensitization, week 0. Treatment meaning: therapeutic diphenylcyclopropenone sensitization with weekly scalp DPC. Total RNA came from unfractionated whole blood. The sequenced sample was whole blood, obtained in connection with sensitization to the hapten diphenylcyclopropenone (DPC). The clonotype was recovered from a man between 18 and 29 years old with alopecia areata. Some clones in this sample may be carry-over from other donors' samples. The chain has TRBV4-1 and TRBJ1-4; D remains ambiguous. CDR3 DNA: TGCGCCAGCAGCCCGCACCTCGCAGCTAATGAAAAACTGTTTTTT. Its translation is CASSPHLAANEKLFF.